This is a list of T cell receptor beta chains from one sample in a study of T cells after somatic rescue of genetic block. Profiling relied on immunoSEQ multiplex PCR, and the TCRdb table lists in-frame clones only, not all of them. The sample has 95,000 to 120,000 clones; 80% to 95% are singletons. The sample was peripheral blood mononuclear cells (PBMCs). All receptors come from a young woman. The CDR3 runs from the conserved cysteine through the conserved F or W. D genes are given only for firm matches. The size of a clone is reported for some rows only, either as once, few or many, or as a class for expanded clones.

cdr3_nt cdr3_aa clone_size d_call j_call v_call
TGTGCCATCAGTGAGGGCAGCCGTAATGAAAAACTGTTTTTT CAISEGSRNEKLFF once NA TRBJ1-4 TRBV10-3
TGCGCCAGCAGCCAAGGGACCGTCAACTATGGCTACACCTTC CASSQGTVNYGYTF NA NA TRBJ1-2 TRBV4-3
TGCGCCAGCAGCTTCCGGGAATTGGGCACCGGGGAGCTGTTTTTT CASSFRELGTGELFF NA NA TRBJ2-2 TRBV5-1
TGTGCCAGCAGCTATTTTGGGGAGCAGTACTTC CASSYFGEQYF NA NA TRBJ2-7 TRBV13
TGTGCCAGCAGCTTTGGGACACCTAACACCGGGGAGCTGTTTTTT CASSFGTPNTGELFF NA NA TRBJ2-2 TRBV5-6
TGTGCCAGCAGCGTGAGCCGTAATCAGCCCCAGCATTTT CASSVSRNQPQHF NA NA TRBJ1-5 TRBV4-2
TGTGCCAGCAGTCGACGTAATGAGCAGTTCTTC CASSRRNEQFF NA NA TRBJ2-1 TRBV6-6
TGCAGCTGGGCGGTCTCCTACAATGAGCAGTTCTTC CSWAVSYNEQFF NA NA TRBJ2-1 TRBV29-1
TGTGCCAGCAGCTTAGTGGGGACCGACACTGAAGCTTTCTTT CASSLVGTDTEAFF once NA TRBJ1-1 TRBV11-2
TGTGCCAGCAGTCCAGGGGAAGAGACCCAGTACTTC CASSPGEETQYF NA NA TRBJ2-5 TRBV2
TGTGCCAGCAGTCAGCGGGGATGGGAGACCCAGTACTTC CASSQRGWETQYF NA TRBD2 TRBJ2-5 TRBV2
TGTGCCAGCTCACCTCAGCGGGACACCTATGGAAACACCATATATTTT CASSPQRDTYGNTIYF NA NA TRBJ1-3 TRBV18
TGTGCCAGCAGTGAACCCCAGCGGGGGGTCAGAGAGACCCAGTACTTC CASSEPQRGVRETQYF NA TRBD2 TRBJ2-5 TRBV25-1
TGTGCCAGCAGCCCCCAGGGTTATGAGCAGTTCTTC CASSPQGYEQFF NA NA TRBJ2-1 TRBV5-6
TGTGCCAGCAGCTTAAACCAGGGACAGGAAGCTTTCTTT CASSLNQGQEAFF few TRBD1 TRBJ1-1 TRBV7-2